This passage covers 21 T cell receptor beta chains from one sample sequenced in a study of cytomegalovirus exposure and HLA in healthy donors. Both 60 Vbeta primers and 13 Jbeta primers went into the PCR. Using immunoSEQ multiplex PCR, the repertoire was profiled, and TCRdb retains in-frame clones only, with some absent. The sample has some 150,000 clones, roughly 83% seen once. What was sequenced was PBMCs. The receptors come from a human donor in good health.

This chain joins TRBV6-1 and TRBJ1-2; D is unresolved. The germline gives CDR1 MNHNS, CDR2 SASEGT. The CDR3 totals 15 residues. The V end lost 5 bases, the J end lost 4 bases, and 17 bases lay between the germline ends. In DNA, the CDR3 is TGTGCCAGCAGTCCATCACTCGAACCCGTCTATGGCTACACCTTC. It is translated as CASSPSLEPVYGYTF.

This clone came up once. In DNA form, the CDR3 reads TGCGCCAGCAGCTTGGGAGTCTCGGCGAGCAGGGAATCTTATCAGCCCCAGCATTTT. Residues: CASSLGVSASRESYQPQHF. The V and J genes are TRBV5-1 and TRBJ1-5, with a tentative D call TRBD1 (5 bases). With 0 bases removed from V and 5 bases from J, the gap between germline ends came to 24 bases. Germline CDR1 SGHRS, CDR2 YFSETQ. The CDR3 is 19 amino acids. The full variable domain, with the rest looked up from reference TRBV5-1 and TRBJ1-5, is KAGVTQTPRYLIKTRGQQVTLSCSPISGHRSVSWYQQTPGQGLQFLFEYFSETQRNKGNFPGRFSGRQFSNSRSEMNVSTLELGDSALYLCASSLGVSASRESYQPQHFGDGTRLSIL.

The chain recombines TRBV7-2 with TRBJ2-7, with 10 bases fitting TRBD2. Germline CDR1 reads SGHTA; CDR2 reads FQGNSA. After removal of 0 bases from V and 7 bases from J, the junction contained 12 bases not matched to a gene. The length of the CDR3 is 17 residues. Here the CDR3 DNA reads TGTGCCAGCAGCTTAGCGCTAGCGGGAGCCAAAACCAAAGAGCAGTACTTC. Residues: CASSLALAGAKTKEQYF.

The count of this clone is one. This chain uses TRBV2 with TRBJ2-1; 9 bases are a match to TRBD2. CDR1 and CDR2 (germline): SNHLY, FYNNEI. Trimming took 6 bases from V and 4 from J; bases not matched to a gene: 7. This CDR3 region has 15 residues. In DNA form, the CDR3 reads TGTGCCAGCAGGGAGATAGCGGGAGTTTACAATGAGCAGTTCTTC. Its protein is CASREIAGVYNEQFF.

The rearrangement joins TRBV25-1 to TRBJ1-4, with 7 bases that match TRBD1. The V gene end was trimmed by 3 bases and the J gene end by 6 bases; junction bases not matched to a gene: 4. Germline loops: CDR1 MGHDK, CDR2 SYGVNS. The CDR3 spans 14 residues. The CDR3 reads CASSEGDRDEKLFF. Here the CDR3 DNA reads TGTGCCAGCAGTGAGGGGGACAGAGATGAAAAACTGTTTTTT.

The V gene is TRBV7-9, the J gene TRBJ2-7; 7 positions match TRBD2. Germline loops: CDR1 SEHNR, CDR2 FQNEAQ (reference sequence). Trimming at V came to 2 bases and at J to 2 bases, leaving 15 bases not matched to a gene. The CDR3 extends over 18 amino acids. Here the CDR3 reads CASSLSSAGEGNPYEQYF. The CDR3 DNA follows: TGTGCCAGCAGCTTATCTAGCGCGGGAGAAGGAAACCCCTACGAGCAGTACTTC. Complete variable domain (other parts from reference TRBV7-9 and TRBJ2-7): DTGVSQNPRHKITKRGQNVTFRCDPISEHNRLYWYRQTLGQGPEFLTYFQNEAQLEKSRLLSDRFSAERPKGSFSTLEIQRTEQGDSAMYLCASSLSSAGEGNPYEQYFGPGTRLTVT.

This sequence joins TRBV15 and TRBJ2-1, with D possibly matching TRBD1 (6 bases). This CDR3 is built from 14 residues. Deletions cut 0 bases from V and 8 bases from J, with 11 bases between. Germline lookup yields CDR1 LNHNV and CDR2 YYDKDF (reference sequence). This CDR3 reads CATSREGQLDEQFF. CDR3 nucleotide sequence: TGTGCCACCAGCAGAGAAGGACAGCTGGATGAGCAGTTCTTC.

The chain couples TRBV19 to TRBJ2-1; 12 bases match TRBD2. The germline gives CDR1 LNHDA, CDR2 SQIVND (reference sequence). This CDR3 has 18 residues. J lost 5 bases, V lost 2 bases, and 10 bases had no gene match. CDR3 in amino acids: CASSISLAGGQSHNEQFF. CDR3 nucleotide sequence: TGTGCCAGTAGTATAAGTCTAGCGGGAGGGCAGTCTCACAATGAGCAGTTCTTC. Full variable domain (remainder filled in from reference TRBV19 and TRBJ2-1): DGGITQSPKYLFRKEGQNVTLSCEQNLNHDAMYWYRQDPGQGLRLIYYSQIVNDFQKGDIAEGYSVSREKKESFPLTVTSAQKNPTAFYLCASSISLAGGQSHNEQFFGPGTRLTVL.

Here the CDR3 reads CASSLWGGNPTTGGYTF. CDR3 nucleotides: TGTGCCAGCAGTTTATGGGGGGGAAACCCTACAACGGGGGGCTACACCTTC. This chain uses TRBV27 with TRBJ1-2, with a weak D call TRBD1 (5 bases). CDR3 length: 17 amino acids. Germline values: CDR1 MNHEY, CDR2 SMNVEV (reference sequence). The V end was cut by 1 base, the J end by 8 bases, with 23 bases between.

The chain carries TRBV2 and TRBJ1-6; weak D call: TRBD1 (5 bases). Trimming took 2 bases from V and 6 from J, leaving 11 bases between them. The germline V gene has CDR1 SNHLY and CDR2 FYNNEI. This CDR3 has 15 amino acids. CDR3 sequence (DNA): TGTGCCAGCAGTGAAACACGGGGGGGTAATTCACCCCTCCACTTT. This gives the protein CASSETRGGNSPLHF.

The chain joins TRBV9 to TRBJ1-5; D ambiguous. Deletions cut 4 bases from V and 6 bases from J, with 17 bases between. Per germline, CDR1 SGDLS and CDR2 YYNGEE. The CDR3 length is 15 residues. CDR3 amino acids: CASSPKFLGGQPQHF. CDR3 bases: TGTGCCAGCAGCCCTAAGTTTCTTGGAGGTCAGCCCCAGCATTTT. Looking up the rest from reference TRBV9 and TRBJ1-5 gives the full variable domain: DSGVTQTPKHLITATGQRVTLRCSPRSGDLSVYWYQQSLDQGLQFLIQYYNGEERAKGNILERFSAQQFPDLHSELNLSSLELGDSALYFCASSPKFLGGQPQHFGDGTRLSIL.

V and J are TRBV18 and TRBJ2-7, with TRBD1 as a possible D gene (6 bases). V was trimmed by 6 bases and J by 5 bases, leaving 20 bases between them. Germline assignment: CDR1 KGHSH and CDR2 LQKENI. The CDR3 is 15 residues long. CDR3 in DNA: TGTGCCAGCTCCCTGAATACAGGGAACAGGGACGAGCAGTACTTC. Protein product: CASSLNTGNRDEQYF.

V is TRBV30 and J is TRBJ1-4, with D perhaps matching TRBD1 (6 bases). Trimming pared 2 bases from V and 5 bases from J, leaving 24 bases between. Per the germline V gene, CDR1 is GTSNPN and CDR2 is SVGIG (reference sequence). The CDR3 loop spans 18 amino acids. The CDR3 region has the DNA TGTGCCTGGAGTCCACCGGGGGGGCGCGGCCCCCGAAATGAAAAACTGTTTTTT. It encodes CAWSPPGGRGPRNEKLFF. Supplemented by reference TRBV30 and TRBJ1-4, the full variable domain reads SQTIHQWPATLVQPVGSPLSLECTVEGTSNPNLYWYRQAAGRGLQLLFYSVGIGQISSEVPQNLSASRPQDRQFILSSKKLLLSDSGFYLCAWSPPGGRGPRNEKLFFGSGTQLSVL.

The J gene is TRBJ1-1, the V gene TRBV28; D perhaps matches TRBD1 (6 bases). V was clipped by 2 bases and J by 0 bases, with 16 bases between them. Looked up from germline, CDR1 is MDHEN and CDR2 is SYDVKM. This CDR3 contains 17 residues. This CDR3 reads CASSLRGFRSMNTEAFF. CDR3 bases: TGTGCCAGCAGTTTAAGGGGGTTTCGCTCCATGAACACTGAAGCTTTCTTT. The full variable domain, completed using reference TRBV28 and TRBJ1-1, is DVKVTQSSRYLVKRTGEKVFLECVQDMDHENMFWYRQDPGLGLRLIYFSYDVKMKEKGDIPEGYSVSREKKERFSLILESASTNQTSMYLCASSLRGFRSMNTEAFFGQGTRLTVV.

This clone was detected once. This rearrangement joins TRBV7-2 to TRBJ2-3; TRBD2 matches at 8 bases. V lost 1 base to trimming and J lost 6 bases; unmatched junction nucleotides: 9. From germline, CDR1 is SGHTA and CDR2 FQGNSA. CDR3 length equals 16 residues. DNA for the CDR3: TGTGCCAGCAGCTTAGTCGGTCTAGCGGGTGCCGATACGCAGTATTTT. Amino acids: CASSLVGLAGADTQYF.

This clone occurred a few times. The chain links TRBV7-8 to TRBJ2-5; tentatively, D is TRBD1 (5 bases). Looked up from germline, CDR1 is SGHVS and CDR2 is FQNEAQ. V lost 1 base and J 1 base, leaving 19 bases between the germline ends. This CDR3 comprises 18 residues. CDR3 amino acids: CASSLVRPGRQIQETQYF. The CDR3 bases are TGTGCCAGCAGCTTAGTCCGACCAGGAAGACAGATCCAAGAGACCCAGTACTTC.

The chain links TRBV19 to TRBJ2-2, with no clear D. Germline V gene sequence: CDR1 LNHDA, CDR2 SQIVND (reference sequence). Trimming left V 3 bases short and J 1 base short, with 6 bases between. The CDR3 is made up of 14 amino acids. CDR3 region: CASSITRNTGELFF. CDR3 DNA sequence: TGTGCCAGTAGTATCACCAGGAACACCGGGGAGCTGTTTTTT.

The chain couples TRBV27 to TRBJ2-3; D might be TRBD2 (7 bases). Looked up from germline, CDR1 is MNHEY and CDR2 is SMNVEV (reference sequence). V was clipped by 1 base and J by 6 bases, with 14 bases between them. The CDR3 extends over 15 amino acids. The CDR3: CASSLFGGGQDTQYF. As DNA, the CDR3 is TGTGCCAGCAGTTTATTTGGGGGGGGCCAGGATACGCAGTATTTT.

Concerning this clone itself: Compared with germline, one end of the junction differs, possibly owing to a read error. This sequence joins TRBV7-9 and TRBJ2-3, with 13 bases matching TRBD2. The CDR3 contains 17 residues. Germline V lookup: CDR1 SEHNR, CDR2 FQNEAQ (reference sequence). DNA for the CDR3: TGTTCCAGCAGCTTAATTCCGACTAGCGGGAGGACAGATACGCAGTATTTT. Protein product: CSSSLIPTSGRTDTQYF.

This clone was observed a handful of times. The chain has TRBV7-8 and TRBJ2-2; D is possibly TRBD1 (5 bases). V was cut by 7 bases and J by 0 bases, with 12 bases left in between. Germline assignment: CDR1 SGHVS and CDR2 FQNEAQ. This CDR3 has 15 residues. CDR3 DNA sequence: TGTGCCAGCATCGATAGGGGCACGAACACCGGGGAGCTGTTTTTT. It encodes CASIDRGTNTGELFF.

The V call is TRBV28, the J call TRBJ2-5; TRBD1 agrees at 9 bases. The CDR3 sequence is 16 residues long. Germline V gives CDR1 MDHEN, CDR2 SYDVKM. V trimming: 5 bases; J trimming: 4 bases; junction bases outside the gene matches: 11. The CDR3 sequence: CASSRGTGPVGETQYF. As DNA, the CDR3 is TGTGCCAGCAGTAGAGGGACAGGGCCCGTAGGAGAGACCCAGTACTTC.